This T cell receptor (beta chain) derives from a study of graft-versus-host responses after intestinal transplantation (dated by TCRdb to the early 2020s). Looking at the study overall: Multivisceral, liver-intestinal, or isolated intestinal transplants were received by the recipients. Every recipient was given anti-thymocyte globulin induction, then maintenance tacrolimus and steroids for about three years. Bulk TCR-beta CDR3 sequencing was used to track graft-versus-host and host-versus-graft alloreactive T cell clones in the graft, circulation and bone marrow after intestinal transplantation. To identify alloreactive clones, pre-transplant mixed lymphocyte reaction products were sequenced and then compared with unstimulated pre-transplant donor and recipient T cells. The cohort enrolled approximately 24 intestinal transplant recipients, one of whom was a retransplant, and a few patients without pretransplant specimens were excluded. A peak of at least 4% donor T cells among recipient peripheral blood mononuclear cells was the definition used for donor T cell macrochimerism. Instead of going to the commercial service, samples from a few later patients were sequenced in-house on an Illumina MiSeq and processed with MiXCR.

With respect to this clone: Which antigen it targets is not known. No much larger clonotype is one base removed from it; base qualities were not supplied.

Explained via the paper, the time point label denotes: cells obtained before transplantation from donor or recipient. CD3+CD4+ and CD3+CD8+ populations were FACS-sorted from unstimulated pre-transplant donor and recipient cells taken from spleen or lymph nodes. V and J are truncated by 3 bases and 6 bases respectively, leaving an intervening sequence of 15 bases. The CDR3 runs 15 amino acids, cysteine and phenylalanine included. Only the CDR3 region is kept as DNA, spanning 45 bases read in frame from base 1. CDR1 SQVTM and CDR2 ANQGSEA are derived from the germline V gene. What the research found in general, with its limitations: Peak levels of circulating GvH clones were associated with declines in HvG clones early after transplant. GvH clones were found in recipient bone marrow, and some of the GvH clones appeared earlier in ileal mucosa or blood, which is consistent with an intestinal mucosal origin. The conclusions were limited by the relatively low number and heterogeneity of the intestinal transplant patients. Patients with donor T cell macrochimerism had high GvH to HvG T cell clonal ratios in their allografts.

The library was built by means of the immunoSEQ multiplex PCR assay. For most patients, genomic DNA was isolated using the Qiagen DNeasy Blood and Tissue Kit and was shipped frozen to Adaptive Biotechnologies for TCR sequencing. For most patients, high-throughput TCR-beta CDR3 sequencing of genomic DNA was performed by Adaptive Biotechnologies. As for the authors' bioinformatics: Adaptive's ImmunoSEQ software was the source of the TCR sequencing data for about 18 patients, while a few other patients were processed with MiXCR and VDJtools. CD4 versus CD8 sorting errors were corrected by removing sequences found in both subsets at a frequency ratio below 5:1. CDR3 nucleotide sequences shared between donor and recipient were removed because their origin could not be assigned. Alloreactive clones required at least 2-fold expansion over unstimulated cells and minimum CFSE-low frequency of 0.002% (template counts) or 0.001% (read counts). A clone was considered mappable if detected in the sequenced pre-transplant spleen, lymph node, or MLR CFSE-low populations of the donor or recipient. Cumulative frequency of alloreactive clones was calculated as a percentage of all sequences weighted by copy number. TCRdb's version of the immuneACCESS table is confined to in-frame rearrangements and falls short of the full clone set. An unresolved V gene accounts for under half of the shortfall where checked; the remainder is of unknown origin. Clone size and V and J calls were adopted from that table, with D and trimming inferred from the DNA. This sample has 89,000 or so clones in its table, and roughly 80% of those were observed once. Of the sample, around 0.8% is held by the ten largest clones.

The rearranged chain carries TRBV29-1 and TRBJ1-6; the D segment cannot be called with confidence. The source of this sequence is a human donor who received an intestinal transplant. The sequences come from unstimulated CD4+ T cells sorted from spleen or lymph node cells, collected before intestinal transplant. The CDR3 loop reads CSVDRLSILNSPLHF. The nucleotides are TGCAGCGTTGATCGGTTGAGCATTCTTAATTCACCCCTCCACTTT.